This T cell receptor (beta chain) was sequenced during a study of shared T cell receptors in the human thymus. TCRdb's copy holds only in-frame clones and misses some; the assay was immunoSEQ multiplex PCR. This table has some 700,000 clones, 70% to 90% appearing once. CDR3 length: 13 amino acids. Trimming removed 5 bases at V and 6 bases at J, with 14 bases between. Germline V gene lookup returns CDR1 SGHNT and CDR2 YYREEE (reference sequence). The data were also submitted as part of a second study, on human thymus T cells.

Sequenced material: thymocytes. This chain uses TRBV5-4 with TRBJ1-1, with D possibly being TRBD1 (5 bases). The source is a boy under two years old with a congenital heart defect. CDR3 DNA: TGTGCCAGCAGACCTAGTTCAGGGTCTGAAGCTTTCTTT. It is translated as CASRPSSGSEAFF.